Following are 32 T cell receptor beta chains from one sample sequenced in a study of T cells in Graves' hyperthyroidism and ophthalmopathy. TCR beta CDR3 regions were amplified from RNA. A first-round RT-PCR of the TCR CDR3 used the HTBI primer set. TCRdb reprocessed the multiplex PCR reads via MiXCR and lists one record per CDR3 protein. Of over 650,000 distinct CDR3 sequences in the sample, 45% were seen once. Material for sequencing was peripheral blood or thyroid tissue (not recorded which). All receptors derive from an adult man with Graves' disease, either hyperthyroidism or ophthalmopathy (not recorded which).

The rearrangement uses TRBV7-8 and TRBJ2-5; D gene ambiguous. The germline gives CDR1 SGHVS, CDR2 FQNEAQ. The CDR3 consists of 11 residues. Trimming took 5 bases from V and 5 from J, leaving 6 bases between them. The DNA for the CDR3 is TGTGCCAGCAGCCAGTTGGAGACCCAGTACTTC. Translating it yields CASSQLETQYF.

The V call is TRBV11-2, the J call TRBJ2-7; 8 bases agree with TRBD1. Germline V gives CDR1 SGHAT, CDR2 FQNNGV. Trimming at V came to 3 bases and at J to 3 bases, leaving 4 bases not matched to a gene. This CDR3 comprises 14 residues. The CDR3 DNA is TGTGCCAGCAGCTTGGGACAGGCGGGCTACGAGCAGTACTTC. It encodes CASSLGQAGYEQYF.

To note about this clonotype: Just one base apart from a much larger clone, this may be a read error. Likely a read error: the CDR3 ends without its conserved phenylalanine or tryptophan. The chain has TRBV5-1 and TRBJ1-2; no definite D call. Germline loops: CDR1 SGHRS, CDR2 YFSETQ. The CDR3 runs to 13 residues. V lost 3 bases and J lost 6, with 12 bases in between. The CDR3 DNA follows: TGCGCCAGCAGCTCCACGGTTGGGGATGGCTACACCCTC. It codes for CASSSTVGDGYTL.

This clonotype was found a few times. A read error may explain this, as a much larger clone is one base away. The V call is TRBV29-1, the J call TRBJ2-7; 10 bases are shared with TRBD1. CDR1 and CDR2 from the germline V gene are SQVTM and ANQGSEA. The CDR3 runs 11 residues. The ends lost 7 bases at V and 5 bases at J; junction bases unmatched: 2. The CDR3 spells CSAGTGDEQYF. The CDR3 DNA reads as TGCAGCGCCGGGACAGGGGACGAGCAGTACTTC.

The V call is TRBV20-1, the J call TRBJ2-5; D uncertain. The V end was cut by 8 bases, the J end by 2 bases, with 15 bases between. Germline assignment: CDR1 DFQATT and CDR2 SNEGSKA (reference sequence). The CDR3 totals 13 residues. The CDR3 is CSYDGRPQETQYF. Written as DNA, the CDR3 is TGCAGTTACGATGGGCGGCCACAAGAGACCCAGTACTTC.

This clonotype was detected only a few times. The rearrangement links TRBV2 to TRBJ1-4, with a possible D match to TRBD1 (5 bases). This CDR3 comprises 15 residues. From germline, CDR1 is SNHLY and CDR2 FYNNEI. Trimming stripped 5 bases from V and 0 bases from J, with 10 bases between. The CDR3 sequence: CASSYSTATNEKLFF. CDR3 sequence (DNA): TGTGCCAGCAGTTACTCGACAGCAACTAATGAAAAACTGTTTTTT.

J is TRBJ2-5 and V is TRBV24-1; weak D call: TRBD2 (5 bases). V was cut by 2 bases and J by 8 bases, with 11 bases left in between. Germline CDR1 is KGHDR and CDR2 is SFDVKD. The CDR3 consists of 13 residues. The CDR3 loop reads CATSDYRPSTQYF. For the CDR3, the DNA is TGTGCCACCAGTGATTATCGGCCTAGCACCCAGTACTTC.

The table lists this clonotype with a count of one. V is TRBV7-8 and J is TRBJ2-7; 13 bases fit TRBD2. Germline-derived CDR1 and CDR2 are SGHVS and FQNEAQ. V was clipped by 2 bases and J by 4 bases; unmatched bases: 8. The CDR3 is made up of 17 amino acids. CDR3 protein: CASSLWTSGSYTYEQYF. Written as DNA, the CDR3 is TGTGCCAGCAGCTTATGGACTAGCGGGAGCTACACATACGAGCAGTACTTC.

This clonotype was counted a single time. A junction end diverges from the germline sequence, so it may reflect a read error. This chain joins TRBV7-2 and TRBJ2-5; maybe TRBD2 (6 bases). The CDR3 runs 15 residues. Per the germline V gene, CDR1 is SGHTA and CDR2 is FQGNSA. Here the CDR3 DNA reads TGCGCCAGCAGCCAAGATTTCGGGGCGGGGGAGACCCAGTACTTC. Protein: CASSQDFGAGETQYF. Drawing the rest from reference TRBV7-2 and TRBJ2-5, the complete variable domain is GAGVSQSPSNKVTEKGKDVELRCDPISGHTALYWYRQSLGQGLEFLIYFQGNSAPDKSGLPSDRFSAERTGGSVSTLTIQRTQQEDSAVYLCASSQDFGAGETQYFGPGTRLLVL.

The V gene is TRBV10-3, the J gene TRBJ1-6; D is undetermined. Per the germline V gene, CDR1 is ENHRY and CDR2 is SYGVKD. Deletions cut 11 bases from V and 4 bases from J, with 12 bases between. The CDR3 runs 13 residues. This chain's CDR3 is CAGGVLYNSPLHF. DNA of the CDR3: TGTGCCGGCGGGGTTCTTTATAATTCACCCCTCCACTTT.

J is TRBJ1-5 and V is TRBV29-1, with D possibly matching TRBD1 (5 bases). Trimming shortened V by 1 base and J by 11 bases, and 15 bases separated the two germline ends. The CDR3 length is 13 residues. The germline V gene has CDR1 SQVTM and CDR2 ANQGSEA. DNA for the CDR3: TGCAGCGTTGAAGGGCGGGGGGAAAAGACCCAGCATTTT. This codes for CSVEGRGEKTQHF.

The chain recombines TRBV2 with TRBJ2-7, with a weak D call TRBD1 (5 bases). In germline, CDR1 is SNHLY, CDR2 FYNNEI. The CDR3 length is 11 residues. The CDR3 DNA reads as TGTGCTACAGACAGTCCCTACGAGCAGTACTTC. It is translated as CATDSPYEQYF.

There are many counts of this clonotype. V is TRBV7-2 and J is TRBJ1-1, with D unclear. This CDR3 is 12 amino acids long. V was pared by 4 bases and J by 3 bases, with 6 bases between. Germline CDR1 SGHTA, CDR2 FQGNSA. The CDR3 DNA reads as TGTGCCAGCAGCTATAAGCACACTGAAGCTTTCTTT. Amino acids: CASSYKHTEAFF.

This rearrangement joins TRBV18 to TRBJ2-7; a possible D gene is TRBD1 (6 bases). This CDR3 is 16 amino acids long. V shed 0 bases and J shed 0 bases, with 12 bases lying between them. Germline V CDR1 and CDR2: KGHSH, LQKENI. The chain's CDR3 is CASSPPPGENSYEQYF. As DNA, the CDR3 is TGTGCCAGCTCACCACCTCCAGGGGAAAACTCCTACGAGCAGTACTTC. Full variable domain (missing parts from reference TRBV18 and TRBJ2-7): NAGVMQNPRHLVRRRGQEARLRCSPMKGHSHVYWYRQLPEEGLKFMVYLQKENIIDESGMPKERFSAEFPKEGPSILRIQQVVRGDSAAYFCASSPPPGENSYEQYFGPGTRLTVT.

The chain couples TRBV20-1 to TRBJ1-1, with D unresolved. V was shortened by 1 base and J by 12 bases, with 6 bases between the two germline ends. The CDR3 covers 9 residues. Per the germline V gene, CDR1 is DFQATT and CDR2 is SNEGSKA (reference sequence). CDR3 sequence reads: CSARGTTFF. CDR3 coding DNA: TGCAGTGCTAGAGGGACGACTTTCTTT.

J is TRBJ2-7 and V is TRBV6-6, with D possibly matching TRBD2 (5 bases). CDR1 MNHNY and CDR2 SVGAGI come from the germline V gene (reference sequence). The germline V and J ends were trimmed by 6 bases and 0 bases, with 12 bases remaining between them. The CDR3 has 14 residues. The CDR3 loop reads CASSQMGSSYEQYF. The CDR3 DNA sequence: TGTGCCAGCAGCCAGATGGGGAGCTCCTACGAGCAGTACTTC.

The table lists this clonotype with a few counts. Written as DNA, the CDR3 is TGTGCCAGCAGCTTAACTGGGGGCTGGGAAGCTTTCTTT. Its translation is CASSLTGGWEAFF. V and J are TRBV7-2 and TRBJ1-1, with D possibly matching TRBD1 (6 bases). V was clipped by 2 bases and J by 8 bases, with 12 bases between them. The CDR3 consists of 13 residues. Germline V gene sequence: CDR1 SGHTA, CDR2 FQGNSA.

This clonotype has only a few counts. This chain connects TRBV10-2 to TRBJ1-5, with a weak D call TRBD1 (6 bases). Germline CDR1 is WSHSY and CDR2 is SAAADI. The CDR3 is made up of 13 amino acids. V was clipped by 6 bases and J by 6 bases, with 12 bases between them. CDR3 DNA: TGCGCCAGCAGGGAGGAGGGGGTTCAGCCCCAGCATTTT. Protein sequence: CASREEGVQPQHF.

There are many counts of this clonotype. This chain uses TRBV7-9 with TRBJ2-7; D possibly corresponds to TRBD1 (6 bases). This CDR3 region has 15 residues. V shed 4 bases and J shed 0 bases, with 13 bases lying between them. The germline gives CDR1 SEHNR, CDR2 FQNEAQ (reference sequence). CDR3 sequence: CASSSPDRSSYEQYF. The CDR3, as DNA: TGTGCCAGCAGCTCTCCCGACAGGAGCTCCTACGAGCAGTACTTC.

On this clonotype: A read error may produce the germline difference seen at one junction end. The chain couples TRBV7-2 to TRBJ2-7; TRBD1 aligns across 7 bases. There are 16 residues in the CDR3. CDR1 and CDR2 from the germline V gene are SGHTA and FQGNSA. The CDR3 region is CASSQLQGTVTYEQYF. Written as DNA, the CDR3 is TGCGCCAGCAGCCAATTACAGGGGACGGTCACCTACGAGCAGTACTTC.

The J gene is TRBJ2-7, the V gene TRBV9; D is ambiguous. Trimming took 7 bases from V and 3 from J, leaving 23 bases between them. Germline CDR1 reads SGDLS; CDR2 reads YYNGEE. This CDR3 is built from 16 residues. Here the CDR3 reads CASSPSPAASGYEQYF. The CDR3 DNA sequence: TGTGCCAGCTCACCCTCCCCCGCCGCTAGTGGCTACGAGCAGTACTTC.

This clonotype was seen a handful of times. This chain uses TRBV12-3 or TRBV12-4 with TRBJ1-1, with D unresolved. The CDR3 length is 14 residues. V lost 7 bases to trimming and J lost 0 bases, with 12 bases between them. The CDR3, as DNA: TGTGCCAGCACCCGGGGAGGGATGAACACTGAAGCTTTCTTT. Protein sequence: CASTRGGMNTEAFF.

The V call is TRBV29-1, the J call TRBJ2-7, with 8 bases fitting TRBD1. The CDR3 loop spans 11 amino acids. Germline values: CDR1 SQVTM, CDR2 ANQGSEA. Trimming at V came to 7 bases and at J to 7 bases, leaving 6 bases not matched to a gene. The CDR3 sequence is CSAQGDREQYF. The CDR3 DNA reads as TGCAGCGCGCAGGGGGACAGGGAGCAGTACTTC.

This clonotype was detected ten times or more. Here the CDR3 reads CATSRDRTVTEAFF. The DNA for the CDR3 is TGTGCCACCAGCAGAGATCGGACTGTCACTGAAGCTTTCTTT. The chain is built from TRBV15 and TRBJ1-1; D is ambiguous. The germline V gene encodes CDR1 LNHNV and CDR2 YYDKDF (reference sequence). V lost 0 bases and J lost 4, with 9 bases in between. CDR3 length: 14 amino acids.

About this clonotype: Compared with germline, one end of the junction differs, possibly owing to a read error. This chain joins TRBV10-3 and TRBJ2-7; perhaps TRBD1 as D (6 bases). CDR3 length equals 14 residues. Per germline, CDR1 ENHRY and CDR2 SYGVKD. The CDR3 coding sequence is TGTGCCAGCAGTTACGCGGGCAGGGGATACGAGCAGTACTTC. Protein sequence: CASSYAGRGYEQYF.

This sequence joins TRBV29-1 and TRBJ1-5, with D maybe TRBD1 (5 bases). The CDR3 has 13 amino acids. Germline lookup yields CDR1 SQVTM and CDR2 ANQGSEA. The V end lost 3 bases, the J end lost 3 bases, and 9 bases lay between the germline ends. The CDR3 loop is CSVEAGNNQPQHF. The CDR3 DNA follows: TGCAGCGTTGAGGCAGGGAACAATCAGCCCCAGCATTTT.

This clonotype appeared many times. J is TRBJ1-4 and V is TRBV24-1; tentative D call: TRBD1 (5 bases). CDR1 is KGHDR and CDR2 is SFDVKD in the germline V gene. The length of the CDR3 is 14 residues. The V gene lost 5 bases and the J gene lost 0 bases, with 6 bases spanning the gap. CDR3 in amino acids: CATSGGATNEKLFF. CDR3 DNA: TGTGCCACCAGTGGAGGGGCAACTAATGAAAAACTGTTTTTT.

The chain is built from TRBV4-3 and TRBJ1-1; D unresolved. Germline values: CDR1 LGHNA, CDR2 YSLEER. V gave up 0 bases and J gave up 4 bases, with 6 bases separating them. The CDR3 loop spans 13 amino acids. This CDR3 is CASSQDSATEAFF. CDR3 nucleotides: TGCGCCAGCAGCCAAGATTCAGCCACTGAAGCTTTCTTT.

This clonotype has just a few counts. The J gene is TRBJ1-2, the V gene TRBV2; no firm D call. The CDR3 loop spans 14 amino acids. Germline loops: CDR1 SNHLY, CDR2 FYNNEI. Trimming shortened V by 6 bases and J by 4 bases, and 15 bases separated the two germline ends. The CDR3 loop reads CASSSEWGSYGYTF. The CDR3 coding sequence is TGTGCCAGCAGCTCCGAGTGGGGTTCCTATGGCTACACCTTC. The whole variable domain, remainder taken from reference TRBV2 and TRBJ1-2, is EPEVTQTPSHQVTQMGQEVILRCVPISNHLYFYWYRQILGQKVEFLVSFYNNEISEKSEIFDDQFSVERPDGSNFTLKIRSTKLEDSAMYFCASSSEWGSYGYTFGSGTRLTVV.

V and J are TRBV20-1 and TRBJ1-1, with a weak D call TRBD1 (6 bases). The germline gives CDR1 DFQATT, CDR2 SNEGSKA (reference sequence). The CDR3 is 14 amino acids. With 3 bases removed from V and 11 bases from J, the gap between germline ends came to 22 bases. The CDR3 DNA is TGCAGTGCTAGTGCCAGGGGCGAAGCGGGGACCGCTTTCTTT. Amino acid sequence: CSASARGEAGTAFF.

This clonotype was observed many times. V usage is TRBV7-8 and J usage is TRBJ2-7; D might be TRBD2 (6 bases). The CDR3 runs to 15 residues. Deletions cut 3 bases from V and 4 bases from J, with 16 bases between. Germline CDR1 is SGHVS and CDR2 is FQNEAQ. This chain's CDR3 is CASSFSGTPGYEQYF. CDR3 DNA: TGTGCCAGCAGCTTTAGCGGAACCCCTGGATACGAGCAGTACTTC.

The gene calls are TRBV7-2 and TRBJ1-4; D uncertain. V gave up 5 bases and J gave up 3 bases, with 19 bases separating them. The CDR3 spans 17 residues. Germline V lookup: CDR1 SGHTA, CDR2 FQGNSA. The CDR3 DNA is TGTGCCAGCAGCCAAGATGCCGGGAATTCCGCTAATGAAAAACTGTTTTTT. This translates into CASSQDAGNSANEKLFF.